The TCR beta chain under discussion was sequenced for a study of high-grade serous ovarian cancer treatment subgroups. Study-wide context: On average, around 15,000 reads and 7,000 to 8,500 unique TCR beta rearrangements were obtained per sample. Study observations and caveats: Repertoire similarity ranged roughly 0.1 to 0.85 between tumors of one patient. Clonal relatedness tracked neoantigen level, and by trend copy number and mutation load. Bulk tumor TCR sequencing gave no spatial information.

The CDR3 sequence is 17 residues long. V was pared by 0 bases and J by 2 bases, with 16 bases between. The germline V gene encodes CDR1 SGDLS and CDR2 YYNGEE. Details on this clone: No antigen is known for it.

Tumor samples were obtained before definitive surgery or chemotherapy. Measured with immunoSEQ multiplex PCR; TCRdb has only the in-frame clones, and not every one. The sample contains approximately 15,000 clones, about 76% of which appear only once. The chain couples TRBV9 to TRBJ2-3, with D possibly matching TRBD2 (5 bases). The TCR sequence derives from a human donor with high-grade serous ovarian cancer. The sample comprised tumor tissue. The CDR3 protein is CASSVVGTDSLTDTQYF. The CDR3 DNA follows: TGTGCCAGCAGCGTAGTGGGAACGGACTCCCTCACAGATACGCAGTATTTT.